This TCR beta chain is from a study of CD8+ T cells in alopecia areata. cDNA reverse transcribed from extracted RNA served as the sequencing template. Repertoires were generated with immunoSEQ multiplex PCR, while TCRdb's copy carries only in-frame clones and drops some. The sample records about 200,000 clones, just under 65% being singletons. As for treatment: oral pan-JAK inhibitor, 5-10 mg twice daily. Punch biopsies of lesional scalp, plus peripheral blood, were taken from alopecia areata patients. This clone has a single count. Germline assignment: CDR1 SGDLS and CDR2 YYNGEE. Unmatched junction bases numbered 3, after V lost 4 bases and J lost 3 bases. This CDR3 has 16 residues.

The clonotype originates from a human donor with alopecia areata. The chain employs TRBV9 and TRBJ2-1; 14 bases map to TRBD2. The sequencing here drew on CD4+ T cells sorted from blood, taken at roughly week 49, from a patient treated with tofacitinib. CDR3 sequence reads: CASSLGTSGGYNEQFF. Here the CDR3 DNA reads TGTGCCAGCAGCCTAGGGACTAGCGGGGGCTACAATGAGCAGTTCTTC.